Below are 30 T cell receptor beta chains sequenced from a single sample in a study of cytomegalovirus exposure and HLA in healthy donors. Sequencing used immunoSEQ multiplex PCR; TCRdb keeps in-frame clones, though not all of them. The sample comprises over 200,000 clones, 90% of which are singletons, and approximately 3% rests with the top ten. The sequenced sample was PBMCs. The receptor set was obtained from a woman under 40 in good health and CMV-seronegative.

The chain has TRBV6-5 and TRBJ2-3; D might be TRBD2 (6 bases). The CDR3 covers 14 residues. Germline V gives CDR1 MNHEY, CDR2 SVGAGI. V was shortened by 6 bases and J by 0 bases, with 10 bases between the two germline ends. The CDR3 is CASSTAGSTDTQYF. In DNA form, the CDR3 reads TGTGCCAGCAGCACGGCGGGGAGCACAGATACGCAGTATTTT.

This chain links TRBV5-6 with TRBJ1-3, with TRBD1 identical over 11 bases. Germline V gene sequence: CDR1 SGHDT, CDR2 YYEEEE. The V segment lost 7 bases and the J segment 2 bases; nucleotides outside the gene matches: 11. This CDR3 is built from 17 residues. The DNA of the CDR3 is TGTGCCAGCGAAATGGGACAGGGGGTCTTTGCTGGAAACACCATATATTTT. Amino acid sequence: CASEMGQGVFAGNTIYF.

The chain is built from TRBV6-7 and TRBJ1-3; 8 bases fit TRBD1. Being an ORF, TRBV6-7 has a function that is uncertain. The J segment lost 2 bases and the V segment lost 6 bases, leaving 9 bases of the junction unmatched. The CDR3 runs to 16 residues. The CDR3 region is CASSRHRGNTGNTIYF. The DNA for the CDR3 is TGTGCCAGCAGCCGCCACAGGGGGAATACTGGAAACACCATATATTTT.

J is TRBJ2-7 and V is TRBV30; 8 bases agree with TRBD1. Trimming cost V 0 bases and J 3 bases; bases outside gene matches: 7. The V gene's germline CDR1 is GTSNPN and CDR2 SVGIG (reference sequence). This CDR3 comprises 15 residues. The CDR3 coding sequence is TGTGCCTGGAGTGTAGGGACAGGTATCAACTACGAGCAGTACTTC. Amino acids: CAWSVGTGINYEQYF. The whole variable domain, remainder taken from reference TRBV30 and TRBJ2-7, is SQTIHQWPATLVQPVGSPLSLECTVEGTSNPNLYWYRQAAGRGLQLLFYSVGIGQISSEVPQNLSASRPQDRQFILSSKKLLLSDSGFYLCAWSVGTGINYEQYFGPGTRLTVT.

The chain is built from TRBV20-1 and TRBJ1-2; D might be TRBD1 (5 bases). This CDR3 has 11 amino acids. Per the germline V gene, CDR1 is DFQATT and CDR2 is SNEGSKA (reference sequence). Trimming took 6 bases from V and 4 from J, leaving 9 bases between them. The CDR3 reads CSARQSYGYTF. The CDR3 DNA reads as TGCAGTGCGAGACAGAGCTATGGCTACACCTTC.

The chain has TRBV5-1 and TRBJ2-7; no clear D. Trimming removed 3 bases from V and 4 bases from J, with 2 bases in between. This CDR3 spans 10 amino acids. Germline CDR1 reads SGHRS; CDR2 reads YFSETQ. DNA of the CDR3: TGCGCCAGCAGCTCTTACGAGCAGTACTTC. Its translation: CASSSYEQYF. Full variable domain (remainder filled in from reference TRBV5-1 and TRBJ2-7): KAGVTQTPRYLIKTRGQQVTLSCSPISGHRSVSWYQQTPGQGLQFLFEYFSETQRNKGNFPGRFSGRQFSNSRSEMNVSTLELGDSALYLCASSSYEQYFGPGTRLTVT.

This clone was recorded only once. The V gene is TRBV25-1, the J gene TRBJ1-5, with D hard to call. The V end was cut by 4 bases, the J end by 2 bases, with 9 bases between. The CDR3 has 14 residues. CDR1 is MGHDK and CDR2 is SYGVNS in the germline V gene. CDR3 amino acids: CASSGYGGNQPQHF. The CDR3 bases are TGTGCCAGCAGTGGGTACGGGGGCAATCAGCCCCAGCATTTT.

For this clone: The same CDR3 is also encoded by other DNA sequences in this sample. This chain uses TRBV5-1 with TRBJ2-7; 11 nucleotides align to TRBD2. Per germline, CDR1 SGHRS and CDR2 YFSETQ. Trimming at V came to 3 bases and at J to 2 bases, leaving 4 bases not matched to a gene. CDR3 length: 15 residues. The CDR3 DNA is TGCGCCAGCAGCTCGGGACTAGCGGTTACCTACGAGCAGTACTTC. The encoded protein is CASSSGLAVTYEQYF.

The chain joins TRBV2 to TRBJ2-2; D is tentatively TRBD1 or TRBD2 (5 bases each). From germline, CDR1 is SNHLY and CDR2 FYNNEI. The germline V and J ends were trimmed by 3 bases and 4 bases, with 6 bases remaining between them. This CDR3 has 13 amino acids. This CDR3 reads CASSEGVTGELFF. The CDR3 coding sequence is TGTGCCAGCAGTGAGGGGGTCACCGGGGAGCTGTTTTTT.

The rearrangement joins TRBV6-4 to TRBJ2-7; 11 bases agree with TRBD2. Looked up from germline, CDR1 is MRHNA and CDR2 is SNTAGT. The CDR3 runs 18 residues. J was trimmed by 4 bases and V by 2 bases; bases with no gene match: 13. The CDR3 coding sequence is TGTGCCAGCAGTGACCCCGGGACTAGCGGCGTGGGAGTGTACGAGCAGTACTTC. Protein product: CASSDPGTSGVGVYEQYF.

The V and J genes are TRBV4-3 and TRBJ1-2, with D hard to call. Germline V CDR1 and CDR2: LGHNA, YSLEER. The V and J ends lost 0 bases and 8 bases respectively, with 16 bases between them. CDR3 size: 15 residues. The CDR3 DNA reads TGCGCCAGCAGCCAAGAAAAGGGCAGGCCTGACGGCTACACCTTC. Protein product: CASSQEKGRPDGYTF.

The rearrangement links TRBV27 to TRBJ2-3, with TRBD2 matching 9 bases. Germline trimming cut 10 bases from V and 0 bases from J; bases unmatched to any gene: 5. In germline, CDR1 is MNHEY, CDR2 SMNVEV (reference sequence). The CDR3 is made up of 14 amino acids. In DNA form, the CDR3 reads TGTGCCACCTCAGCGGGGGGCAGCACAGATACGCAGTATTTT. Translation: CATSAGGSTDTQYF.

V usage is TRBV5-1 and J usage is TRBJ1-1, with unresolved D. The CDR3 contains 14 residues. V was trimmed by 0 bases and J by 4 bases, leaving 10 bases between them. In germline, CDR1 is SGHRS, CDR2 YFSETQ. The CDR3: CASSLVESSTEAFF. The CDR3 DNA sequence: TGCGCCAGCAGCTTGGTGGAGTCGAGCACTGAAGCTTTCTTT.

The chain recombines TRBV11-2 with TRBJ2-1; 14 nucleotides agree with TRBD2. The V gene's germline CDR1 is SGHAT and CDR2 FQNNGV. The CDR3 is 17 amino acids. V shed 5 bases and J 7 bases; nucleotides not matched to a gene: 10. CDR3 DNA: TGTGCCAGCAGCCCCCACTCCGGGACTAGCGGGAGAAATGAGCAGTTCTTC. This translates into CASSPHSGTSGRNEQFF. Drawing the rest from reference TRBV11-2 and TRBJ2-1, the complete variable domain is EAGVAQSPRYKIIEKRQSVAFWCNPISGHATLYWYQQILGQGPKLLIQFQNNGVVDDSQLPKDRFSAERLKGVDSTLKIQPAKLEDSAVYLCASSPHSGTSGRNEQFFGPGTRLTVL.

The rearrangement links TRBV27 to TRBJ2-7; 9 bases agree with TRBD2. With V trimmed by 2 bases and J by 4 bases, 3 bases remained unmatched. Germline V gene lookup returns CDR1 MNHEY and CDR2 SMNVEV (reference sequence). This CDR3 is 14 amino acids long. CDR3 DNA sequence: TGTGCCAGCAGTTTAGGACTAGCGTATTACGAGCAGTACTTC. Its translation is CASSLGLAYYEQYF.

CDR3 sequence: CASSLEGTPYEQYF. CDR3 in DNA: TGTGCCAGCAGCTTAGAAGGTACCCCCTACGAGCAGTACTTC. V is TRBV7-6 and J is TRBJ2-7; D is uncertain. The CDR3 consists of 14 residues. V was cut by 1 base and J by 2 bases, with 9 bases left in between. Germline loops: CDR1 SGHVS, CDR2 FNYEAQ.

This clone has only one observation. The chain carries TRBV28 and TRBJ2-5, with 10 bases lining up with TRBD2. Germline CDR1 reads MDHEN; CDR2 reads SYDVKM. V was clipped by 6 bases and J by 1 base; unmatched bases: 8. This CDR3 comprises 16 residues. The CDR3 is CASRSVLAGVQETQYF. The CDR3 bases are TGTGCCAGCAGGTCCGTTCTAGCGGGAGTCCAAGAGACCCAGTACTTC.

The chain couples TRBV7-9 to TRBJ1-4; no clear D. The V gene lost 7 bases and the J gene lost 6 bases, with 12 bases spanning the gap. The CDR3 is made up of 13 amino acids. Germline-derived CDR1 and CDR2 are SEHNR and FQNEAQ (reference sequence). The CDR3 is CASIGSQDEKLFF. The CDR3 nucleotides are TGTGCCAGCATAGGCAGCCAGGATGAAAAACTGTTTTTT.

V is TRBV25-1 and J is TRBJ2-5; no reliable D call. The J call may not be correct, given that the DNA end is closer to TRBJ2-7. Germline V CDR1 and CDR2: MGHDK, SYGVNS. This CDR3 comprises 15 residues. This CDR3 is CASSVITESSYEQYF. Written as DNA, the CDR3 is TGTGCCAGCAGTGTGATCACCGAAAGCTCCTACGAGCAGTACTTC.

Here the CDR3 reads CASSLTGYKSEQFF. CDR3 nucleotide sequence: TGTGCCAGCAGCTTAACTGGGTACAAGAGTGAGCAGTTCTTC. V is TRBV7-7 and J is TRBJ2-1, with D unresolved. With 2 bases removed from V and 9 bases from J, the gap between germline ends came to 14 bases. Germline CDR1 reads SSHAT; CDR2 reads FNYEAQ (reference sequence). The CDR3 has 14 amino acids.

This chain links TRBV29-1 with TRBJ2-7, with D maybe TRBD1 (5 bases). The CDR3 consists of 13 residues. Per germline, CDR1 SQVTM and CDR2 ANQGSEA. Deletions cut 5 bases from V and 9 bases from J, with 20 bases between. The CDR3, as DNA: TGCAGCGTTACGTCAGGGTCGGGTTTGGGGCAGTACTTC. It encodes CSVTSGSGLGQYF.

The rearrangement joins TRBV25-1 to TRBJ1-4; D is unclear. This CDR3 is built from 17 residues. Per the germline V gene, CDR1 is MGHDK and CDR2 is SYGVNS. V was pared by 3 bases and J by 0 bases, with 14 bases between. The CDR3 here is CASSDPGRSATNEKLFF. CDR3 bases: TGTGCCAGCAGTGATCCCGGCAGGAGCGCAACTAATGAAAAACTGTTTTTT.

The chain recombines TRBV28 with TRBJ2-7; D may be TRBD1 (6 bases). CDR1 is MDHEN, CDR2 SYDVKM, per germline. CDR3 size: 15 residues. V was trimmed by 4 bases and J by 3 bases, leaving 16 bases between them. This CDR3 is CASSSPLTGYYEQYF. CDR3 sequence (DNA): TGTGCCAGCAGTTCCCCCCTGACAGGTTACTACGAGCAGTACTTC.

The chain combines TRBV7-3 with TRBJ2-1; a weak D match, TRBD2 (6 bases). V gave up 3 bases and J gave up 8 bases, with 14 bases separating them. CDR3 length: 14 residues. CDR1 SGHTA and CDR2 FQGTGA come from the germline V gene. CDR3 amino acids: CASSFGLTGYEQFF. DNA for the CDR3: TGTGCCAGCAGCTTCGGACTAACGGGCTATGAGCAGTTCTTC.

The chain carries TRBV28 and TRBJ1-2; 8 positions match TRBD1. The germline CDR1 and CDR2 sequences are MDHEN and SYDVKM. V was clipped by 6 bases and J by 2 bases; unmatched bases: 17. The CDR3 covers 18 residues. The CDR3: CASSPLYTDRGKNYGYTF. The CDR3 nucleotides are TGTGCCAGCAGCCCCTTGTATACCGACAGGGGAAAGAACTATGGCTACACCTTC.

The V gene is TRBV5-1, the J gene TRBJ2-1; possible D gene TRBD2, 6 bases. This CDR3 is built from 15 residues. V was pared by 4 bases and J by 4 bases, with 15 bases between. Germline assignment: CDR1 SGHRS and CDR2 YFSETQ. CDR3 sequence (DNA): TGCGCCAGCAGCCCCACGGCGGGGATATACAATGAGCAGTTCTTC. Translated, it gives CASSPTAGIYNEQFF.

V usage is TRBV28 and J usage is TRBJ1-2; D is ambiguous. Deletions cut 6 bases from V and 2 bases from J, with 16 bases between. The CDR3 totals 15 residues. Germline lookup yields CDR1 MDHEN and CDR2 SYDVKM. CDR3 DNA: TGTGCCAGCAGCCGTGAACAAGTAGGCAACTATGGCTACACCTTC. It yields the protein CASSREQVGNYGYTF.

This chain connects TRBV29-1 to TRBJ2-4; D not certain. This CDR3 has 13 amino acids. The germline gives CDR1 SQVTM, CDR2 ANQGSEA. V lost 7 bases and J 2 bases, leaving 12 bases between the germline ends. CDR3: CSAWSGSKNIQYF. CDR3 nucleotides: TGCAGCGCCTGGTCTGGGTCCAAAAACATTCAGTACTTC.

The gene calls are TRBV11-2 and TRBJ2-1; D is tentatively TRBD1 or TRBD2 (5 bases each). CDR3 length: 14 residues. CDR1 SGHAT and CDR2 FQNNGV come from the germline V gene. The V end was cut by 5 bases, the J end by 9 bases, with 17 bases between. The CDR3 region is CASSSRGVAAEQFF. The DNA of the CDR3 is TGTGCCAGCAGCAGTAGAGGGGTCGCGGCTGAGCAGTTCTTC.

The chain uses TRBV12-5 and TRBJ2-2; D remains unclear. CDR3 length: 12 residues. Trimming left V 3 bases short and J 8 bases short, with 7 bases between. CDR1 is LGHNT and CDR2 is FRNRAP in the germline V gene. The DNA of the CDR3 is TGTGCTAGTGGTTTTGGCGAGGGGGAGCTGTTTTTT. Its protein is CASGFGEGELFF.